Below, 10 T cell receptor beta chains from the same sample are listed, as sequenced in a study of early T cells in non-severe SARS-CoV-2 infection. TCRdb reprocessed the 5' RACE reads via MiXCR and lists one record per CDR3 protein. The sample consists of approximately 32,000 distinct CDR3 sequences, around 4.5% of them appearing once. Sequencing was carried out using whole blood. The receptors come from an adult who was a healthcare worker with PCR-confirmed SARS-CoV-2 infection or an uninfected control (not recorded which).

This clonotype was recorded many times. The rearrangement links TRBV6-5 to TRBJ1-6; no clear D. CDR1 and CDR2 from the germline V gene are MNHEY and SVGAGI. The CDR3 runs to 12 residues. The germline V and J ends were trimmed by 4 bases and 7 bases, with 5 bases remaining between them. CDR3 coding DNA: TGTGCCAGCAGTTCCCTCAATTCACCCCTCCACTTT. Translating gives CASSSLNSPLHF.

This clonotype has just a few counts. The rearrangement joins TRBV19 to TRBJ1-2, with 9 nucleotides matching TRBD1. Trimming cost V 6 bases and J 3 bases; bases outside gene matches: 5. The CDR3 has 14 residues. Germline V gives CDR1 LNHDA, CDR2 SQIVND (reference sequence). The CDR3 sequence is CASSLDRGYYGYTF. The CDR3 DNA sequence: TGTGCCAGTAGCCTCGACAGGGGGTACTATGGCTACACCTTC.

This clonotype was detected only a few times. The genes are TRBV7-3 and TRBJ2-1, with 7 bases matching TRBD1. The length of the CDR3 is 15 residues. Trimming removed 5 bases from V and 3 bases from J; junction bases left unmatched: 7. Per the germline V gene, CDR1 is SGHTA and CDR2 is FQGTGA. The CDR3 region has the DNA TGTGCCAGCAGCCAGGGACAGAGCATCTACAATGAGCAGTTCTTC. As protein: CASSQGQSIYNEQFF. Using reference TRBV7-3 and TRBJ2-1 for the parts outside the CDR3, the full variable domain is GAGVSQTPSNKVTEKGKYVELRCDPISGHTALYWYRQSLGQGPEFLIYFQGTGAADDSGLPNDRFFAVRPEGSVSTLKIQRTERGDSAVYLCASSQGQSIYNEQFFGPGTRLTVL.

At least ten counts were recorded for this clonotype. V is TRBV5-1 and J is TRBJ2-1; the match to TRBD2 covers 8 bases. Germline V lookup: CDR1 SGHRS, CDR2 YFSETQ. The CDR3 is 14 amino acids. The J segment lost 7 bases and the V segment lost 2 bases, leaving 5 bases of the junction unmatched. This CDR3 is CASSLRGGGNEQFF. As DNA, the CDR3 is TGCGCCAGCAGCTTACGGGGGGGCGGAAATGAGCAGTTCTTC.

CDR3 coding DNA: TGTGCCAGCAGCGGATCTTGGGGGCAGGGCGATGAGCAGTTCTTC. Translated: CASSGSWGQGDEQFF. The gene calls are TRBV5-6 and TRBJ2-1; weak D call: TRBD1 (6 bases). CDR3 length equals 15 residues. Germline-derived CDR1 and CDR2 are SGHDT and YYEEEE. Trimming took 4 bases from V and 8 from J, leaving 19 bases between them.

The sample holds many counts of this clonotype. The J gene is TRBJ2-5, the V gene TRBV6-1, with D uncertain. Trimming stripped 7 bases from V and 13 bases from J, with 16 bases between. The germline CDR1 and CDR2 sequences are MNHNS and SASEGT. This CDR3 comprises 11 residues. In DNA form, the CDR3 reads TGTGCCAGCAATTTGGCAGGCCAAACGTACTTC. This translates into CASNLAGQTYF.

A few counts support this clonotype. The rearrangement links TRBV3-1 to TRBJ2-3; TRBD2 matches at 8 bases. Germline CDR1 and CDR2: LGHDT and YNNKEL (reference sequence). Trimming cost V 0 bases and J 5 bases; bases outside gene matches: 7. CDR3 length equals 16 residues. CDR3 in amino acids: CASSQDGSLAGDTQYF. The DNA of the CDR3 is TGTGCCAGCAGCCAAGACGGTAGCCTAGCGGGAGATACGCAGTATTTT.

The chain carries TRBV29-1 and TRBJ2-1; D is uncertain. The CDR3 is made up of 12 amino acids. Germline assignment: CDR1 SQVTM and CDR2 ANQGSEA. Trimming left V 6 bases short and J 13 bases short, with 19 bases between. CDR3 amino acids: CSVNSDQRHQFF. The DNA for the CDR3 is TGCAGCGTCAACAGCGATCAACGGCACCAGTTCTTC.

This clonotype was counted ten times or more. The chain joins TRBV10-3 to TRBJ2-7; 10 nucleotides line up with TRBD1. Germline CDR1 is ENHRY and CDR2 is SYGVKD. V trimming: 6 bases; J trimming: 2 bases; junction bases outside the gene matches: 1. The CDR3 is 13 amino acids. The CDR3 is CAIRGTGAYEQYF. In DNA, the CDR3 is TGTGCCATCAGGGGGACAGGGGCCTACGAGCAGTACTTC.

This clonotype was seen many times. The CDR3 coding sequence is TGCGCCAGCAGCCCATGGGAGGTCCGCGGGGATGAGCAGTTCTTC. Amino acid sequence: CASSPWEVRGDEQFF. The chain combines TRBV4-1 with TRBJ2-1; perhaps TRBD2 as D (6 bases). CDR1 is MGHRA and CDR2 is YSYEKL in the germline V gene. The CDR3 extends over 15 amino acids. Between the trimmed V and J ends, which lost 4 bases and 8 bases, there was a span of 18 bases.